This is a list of T cell receptor beta chains from one sample in a study of blood T cells in healthy people across ages. MiXCR, run by TCRdb on the 5' RACE reads, gives a single entry per CDR3 protein. The table lists fewer than 700,000 distinct CDR3 sequences, about 43% of them singletons. Sequenced input: blood. Every receptor here comes from a man older than 75 in good health. Each CDR3 is given with its conserved first and last residue. Each record gives: D gene, J gene, clone size, V gene, CDR3 DNA, CDR3 protein. A D gene is named only where the DNA matches it firmly. Expanded clones get a size class; other rows say once, few or many, or leave the size out.

>NA|TRBJ2-6|NA|TRBV7-2
TGTGCCAGCAGCTTAGTAAGGGCTAATGGGGCCAACGTCCTGACTTTC
CASSLVRANGANVLTF
>TRBD1|TRBJ1-1|NA|TRBV9
TGTGCCAGCAGCTTTACTGACAGGGGCACTGAAGCTTTCTTT
CASSFTDRGTEAFF
>NA|TRBJ1-1|many|TRBV7-2
TGTGCCAGCAGCTTTTCCAGCACCCGCGGAACTGAAGCTTTCTTT
CASSFSSTRGTEAFF
>NA|TRBJ2-5|many|TRBV7-2
TGTGCCAGCAGCTTAGCAGGACTAGAGACCCAGTACTTC
CASSLAGLETQYF
>TRBD2|TRBJ2-5|NA|TRBV13
TGTGCCAGCAGCTTAATTAGCGGGTCTCAAGAGACCCAGTACTTC
CASSLISGSQETQYF
>TRBD2|TRBJ2-1|NA|TRBV6-1
TGTGCCAGCAGGATTAGCGGGAGGCCCAATGAGCAGTTCTTC
CASRISGRPNEQFF
>NA|TRBJ1-4|NA|TRBV20-1
TGCAGTGCTACTACAAGCGCTCCTAATGAAAAACTGTTTTTT
CSATTSAPNEKLFF
>NA|TRBJ2-1|NA|TRBV12-3/TRBV12-4
TGTGCCAGCAGTTACGGCCGGGCCACATACGAGCAGTTCTTC
CASSYGRATYEQFF
>NA|TRBJ2-7|NA|TRBV20-1
TGCAGTGCTAGAGATCCGCAGGGCCGCTACGAGCAGTACTTC
CSARDPQGRYEQYF
>TRBD2|TRBJ2-2|NA|TRBV4-3
TGCGCCAGCAGCCGCCTTCCGGGGGGAATCGGGGAGCTGTTTTTT
CASSRLPGGIGELFF
>TRBD2|TRBJ2-5|many|TRBV6-5
TGTGCCAGCAGTTCCCTCCCTAGCGGACAAGAGACCCAGTACTTC
CASSSLPSGQETQYF
>TRBD2|TRBJ2-5|once|TRBV6-2/TRBV6-3
TGTGCCAGCAGAGAAAGCGGGAGAGACAATGAGCAGTACTTC
CASRESGRDNEQYF
>TRBD1|TRBJ1-4|NA|TRBV11-1
TGTGCCAGCAGCTTACGATCGACAGGGGGCGAAAAACTGTTTTTT
CASSLRSTGGEKLFF